This entry describes one T cell receptor beta chain. Its antigen remains unknown. This specimen belongs to a study of T cell responses to AZD1222 COVID-19 vaccine. The study's findings and limits: Just a handful of AZD1222 recipients tested seropositive at baseline. The breadth and depth of Spike-specific TCRs increased once two AZD1222 doses had been given. Clonal diversity was possibly underestimated; the donors were predominantly white British and more often female.

This table comes from immunoSEQ multiplex PCR, and its TCRdb copy is limited to in-frame clones, with some not included. The sample holds under 200,000 clones, around 87% seen once. Losses at the gene ends were 0 bases for V and 3 bases for J; bases not matched to a gene: 4. CDR3 length: 15 amino acids. Germline lookup yields CDR1 SGDLS and CDR2 YYNGEE. The source is an adult in good health. The sample consisted of peripheral blood, taken on day 0 of MenACWY control vaccination. This chain connects TRBV9 to TRBJ2-3; 7 positions agree with TRBD2. The CDR3 nucleotides read TGTGCCAGCAGCGTAGATGGCGGGAGTACAGATACGCAGTATTTT. Its protein product is CASSVDGGSTDTQYF.